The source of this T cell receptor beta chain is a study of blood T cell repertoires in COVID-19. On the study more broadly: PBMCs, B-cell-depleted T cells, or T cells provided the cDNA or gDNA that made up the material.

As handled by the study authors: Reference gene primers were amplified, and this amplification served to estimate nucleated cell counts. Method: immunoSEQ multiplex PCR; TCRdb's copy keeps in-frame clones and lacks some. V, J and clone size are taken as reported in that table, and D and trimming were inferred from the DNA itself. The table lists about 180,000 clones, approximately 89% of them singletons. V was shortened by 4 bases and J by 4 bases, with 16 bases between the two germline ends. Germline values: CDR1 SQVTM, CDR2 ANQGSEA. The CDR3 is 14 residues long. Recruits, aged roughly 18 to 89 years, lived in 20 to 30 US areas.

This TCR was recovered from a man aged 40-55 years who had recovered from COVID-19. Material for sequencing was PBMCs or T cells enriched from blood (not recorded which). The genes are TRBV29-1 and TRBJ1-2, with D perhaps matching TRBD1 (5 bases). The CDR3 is CSVGDRTTGYGYTF. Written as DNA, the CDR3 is TGCAGCGTTGGGGATCGGACAACTGGCTATGGCTACACCTTC.